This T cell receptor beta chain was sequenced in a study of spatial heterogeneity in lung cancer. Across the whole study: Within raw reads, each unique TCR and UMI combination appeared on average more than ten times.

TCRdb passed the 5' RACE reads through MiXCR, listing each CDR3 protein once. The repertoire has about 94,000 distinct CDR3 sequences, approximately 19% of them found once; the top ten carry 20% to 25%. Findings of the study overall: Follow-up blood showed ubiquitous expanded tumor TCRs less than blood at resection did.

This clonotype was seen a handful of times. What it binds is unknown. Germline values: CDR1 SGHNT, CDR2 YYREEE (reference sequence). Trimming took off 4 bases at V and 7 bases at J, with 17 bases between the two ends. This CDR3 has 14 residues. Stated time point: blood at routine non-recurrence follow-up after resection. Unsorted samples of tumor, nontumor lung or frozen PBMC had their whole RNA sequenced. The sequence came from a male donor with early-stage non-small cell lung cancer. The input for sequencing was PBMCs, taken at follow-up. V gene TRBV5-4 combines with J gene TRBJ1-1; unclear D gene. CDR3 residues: CASSLRGGSGEAFF. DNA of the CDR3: TGTGCCAGCAGCCTACGAGGAGGGTCAGGTGAAGCTTTCTTT.